The 7 T cell receptor beta chains presented below share a single source sample, sequenced in a study of patients and donors after allogeneic stem cell transplantation. TCRdb called the RT-PCR reads again in MiXCR, with one record for every CDR3 protein. The top ten clones hold around 6% of a sample with about a million distinct CDR3 sequences, roughly 18% of them seen once. Sequenced input: blood, either unsorted or a sorted T cell fraction (not recorded which). Receptor source: a human donor who was either an allogeneic HSCT recipient or a stem cell or donor lymphocyte infusion donor (not recorded which). It is not recorded whose cells these are; they may come from a transplant donor.

The rearrangement uses TRBV2 and TRBJ1-5; 7 nucleotides agree with TRBD1. V lost 4 bases and J lost 2; bases outside the gene matches: 5. CDR1 and CDR2 (germline): SNHLY, FYNNEI. The CDR3 covers 15 residues. Written as DNA, the CDR3 is TGTGCCAGCAGTGGCTCAGGACAGGGCAATCAGCCCCAGCATTTT. Protein product: CASSGSGQGNQPQHF. Full variable domain (outside the CDR3, taken from reference TRBV2 and TRBJ1-5): EPEVTQTPSHQVTQMGQEVILRCVPISNHLYFYWYRQILGQKVEFLVSFYNNEISEKSEIFDDQFSVERPDGSNFTLKIRSTKLEDSAMYFCASSGSGQGNQPQHFGDGTRLSIL.

The V call is TRBV20-1, the J call TRBJ2-5; TRBD1 aligns across 9 bases. The CDR3 runs to 12 residues. Germline-derived CDR1 and CDR2 are DFQATT and SNEGSKA (reference sequence). The J segment lost 3 bases and the V segment lost 7 bases, leaving 3 bases of the junction unmatched. The CDR3 sequence: CSGDREEETQYF. CDR3 nucleotide sequence: TGCAGTGGGGACAGGGAGGAAGAGACCCAGTACTTC.

V usage is TRBV4-1 and J usage is TRBJ2-1; D not resolved. CDR3 length: 11 amino acids. CDR1 is MGHRA, CDR2 YSYEKL, per germline. V was clipped by 3 bases and J by 9 bases, with 6 bases between them. As DNA, the CDR3 is TGCGCCAGCAGCCACTTGGGTGAGCAGTTCTTC. Translating it yields CASSHLGEQFF.

The gene calls are TRBV7-2 and TRBJ1-4; D gene unclear. Germline values: CDR1 SGHTA, CDR2 FQGNSA. The CDR3 has 15 amino acids. Trimming shortened V by 5 bases and J by 4 bases, and 14 bases separated the two germline ends. CDR3: CASSPEWKDNEKLFF. In DNA, the CDR3 is TGTGCCAGCAGCCCCGAGTGGAAGGATAATGAAAAACTGTTTTTT. Using reference TRBV7-2 and TRBJ1-4 for the parts outside the CDR3, the full variable domain is GAGVSQSPSNKVTEKGKDVELRCDPISGHTALYWYRQSLGQGLEFLIYFQGNSAPDKSGLPSDRFSAERTGGSVSTLTIQRTQQEDSAVYLCASSPEWKDNEKLFFGSGTQLSVL.

This clonotype was seen a few times. The chain is built from TRBV27 and TRBJ2-3; 8 bases line up with TRBD2. Trimming cost V 3 bases and J 5 bases; bases outside gene matches: 7. The CDR3 is 15 residues long. Germline V CDR1 and CDR2: MNHEY, SMNVEV (reference sequence). In DNA, the CDR3 is TGTGCCAGCAGTTTTAGGGCGGGGGGCGGAGATACGCAGTATTTT. Residues: CASSFRAGGGDTQYF.

This clonotype came up a few times. The chain has TRBV5-1 and TRBJ2-7, with 8 positions matching TRBD1. Trimming removed 4 bases from V and 2 bases from J; junction bases left unmatched: 8. Germline lookup yields CDR1 SGHRS and CDR2 YFSETQ. CDR3 size: 15 residues. CDR3: CASSPPGQDPYEQYF. CDR3 coding DNA: TGCGCCAGCAGCCCGCCGGGACAGGATCCCTACGAGCAGTACTTC.

This rearrangement joins TRBV29-1 to TRBJ2-3; TRBD1 aligns across 7 bases. Trimming at V came to 5 bases and at J to 4 bases, leaving 6 bases not matched to a gene. This CDR3 is built from 13 residues. CDR1 is SQVTM, CDR2 ANQGSEA, per germline. The CDR3 nucleotides read TGCAGCGTTCTTAGACAGGGCCCAGATACGCAGTATTTT. It codes for CSVLRQGPDTQYF.